Sequencing of this T cell receptor (beta chain) was carried out in a study of control samples from healthy donors and cancer patients. The CDR3 spans 13 residues. Germline values: CDR1 GTSNPN, CDR2 SVGIG (reference sequence). V lost 2 bases and J lost 6, with 14 bases in between. Sequenced by immunoSEQ multiplex PCR; TCRdb stores in-frame clones only, minus some. The data contain 30,000 to 40,000 clones, around 86% of them seen just once; the ten biggest clones take up approximately 1.5%. Sequenced: PBMCs. The gene calls are TRBV30 and TRBJ2-7, with D possibly called TRBD1 or TRBD2 (5 bases each). The clonotype originates from a woman aged 40 to 55 with lung cancer. Written as DNA, the CDR3 is TGTGCCTGGAGTCCGGGACCTCCTAGCGAGCAGTACTTC. This sequence encodes CAWSPGPPSEQYF. Drawing the rest from reference TRBV30 and TRBJ2-7, the complete variable domain is SQTIHQWPATLVQPVGSPLSLECTVEGTSNPNLYWYRQAAGRGLQLLFYSVGIGQISSEVPQNLSASRPQDRQFILSSKKLLLSDSGFYLCAWSPGPPSEQYFGPGTRLTVT.